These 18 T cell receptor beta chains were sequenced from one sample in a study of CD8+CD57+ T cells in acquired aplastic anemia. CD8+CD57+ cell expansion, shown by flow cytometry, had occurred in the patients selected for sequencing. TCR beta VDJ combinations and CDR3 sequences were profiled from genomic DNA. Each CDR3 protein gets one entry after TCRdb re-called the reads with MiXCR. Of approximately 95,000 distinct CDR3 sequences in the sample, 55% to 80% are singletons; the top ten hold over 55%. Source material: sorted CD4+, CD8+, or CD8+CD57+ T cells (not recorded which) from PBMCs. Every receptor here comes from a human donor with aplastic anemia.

The CDR3 loop reads CASSIQGVIYGYTF. The CDR3 DNA reads as TGTGCCAGTAGTATTCAGGGGGTGATCTATGGCTACACCTTC. The chain recombines TRBV19 with TRBJ1-2; 7 positions agree with TRBD1. Trimming at V came to 3 bases and at J to 4 bases, leaving 5 bases not matched to a gene. CDR1 LNHDA and CDR2 SQIVND come from the germline V gene (reference sequence). The CDR3 is 14 residues long.

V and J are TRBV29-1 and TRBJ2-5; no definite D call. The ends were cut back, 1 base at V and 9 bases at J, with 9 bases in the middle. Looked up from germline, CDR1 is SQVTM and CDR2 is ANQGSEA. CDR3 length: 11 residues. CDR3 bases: TGCAGCGTTGAAGCGGGTCGTCCCCAGTACTTC. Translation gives CSVEAGRPQYF.

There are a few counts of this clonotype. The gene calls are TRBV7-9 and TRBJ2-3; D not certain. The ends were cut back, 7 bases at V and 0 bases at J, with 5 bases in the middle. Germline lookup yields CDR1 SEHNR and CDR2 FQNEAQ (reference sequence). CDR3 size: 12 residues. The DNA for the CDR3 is TGTGCCAGCACGCAGAGCACAGATACGCAGTATTTT. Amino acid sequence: CASTQSTDTQYF.

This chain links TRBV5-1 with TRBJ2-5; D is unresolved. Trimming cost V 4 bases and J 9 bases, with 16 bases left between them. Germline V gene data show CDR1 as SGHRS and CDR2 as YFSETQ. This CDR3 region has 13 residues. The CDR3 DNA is TGCGCCAGCAGCGGGGTCCCGGAAGACCCCCAGTACTTC. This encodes CASSGVPEDPQYF. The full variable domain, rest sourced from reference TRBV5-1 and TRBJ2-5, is KAGVTQTPRYLIKTRGQQVTLSCSPISGHRSVSWYQQTPGQGLQFLFEYFSETQRNKGNFPGRFSGRQFSNSRSEMNVSTLELGDSALYLCASSGVPEDPQYFGPGTRLLVL.

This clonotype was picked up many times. The CDR3 protein is CASSGEGVTYEQYF. CDR3 sequence (DNA): TGTGCCAGCAGCGGGGAGGGGGTCACCTACGAGCAGTACTTC. The chain has TRBV5-5 and TRBJ2-7, with D possibly being TRBD2 (7 bases). The CDR3 contains 14 residues. Trimming stripped 4 bases from V and 2 bases from J, with 13 bases between. CDR1 and CDR2 (germline): SGHKS, YYEKEE (reference sequence). Combining the CDR3 with reference TRBV5-5 and TRBJ2-7 gives the whole variable domain DAGVTQSPTHLIKTRGQQVTLRCSPISGHKSVSWYQQVLGQGPQFIFQYYEKEERGRGNFPDRFSARQFPNYSSELNVNALLLGDSALYLCASSGEGVTYEQYFGPGTRLTVT.

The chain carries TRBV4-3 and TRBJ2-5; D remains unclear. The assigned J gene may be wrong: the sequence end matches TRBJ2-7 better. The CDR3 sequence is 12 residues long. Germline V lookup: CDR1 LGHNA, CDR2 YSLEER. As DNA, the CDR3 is TGCGCCAGCAGCCAAGGGGCGAGCGAGCAGTACTTC. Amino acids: CASSQGASEQYF.

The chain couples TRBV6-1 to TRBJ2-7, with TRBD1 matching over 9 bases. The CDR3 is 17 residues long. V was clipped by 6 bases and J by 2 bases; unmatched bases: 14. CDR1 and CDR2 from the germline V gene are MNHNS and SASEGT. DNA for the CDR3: TGTGCCAGCAGCCCAAGGGGGTCGGGGACAGGGCCCTACGAGCAGTACTTC. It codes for CASSPRGSGTGPYEQYF.

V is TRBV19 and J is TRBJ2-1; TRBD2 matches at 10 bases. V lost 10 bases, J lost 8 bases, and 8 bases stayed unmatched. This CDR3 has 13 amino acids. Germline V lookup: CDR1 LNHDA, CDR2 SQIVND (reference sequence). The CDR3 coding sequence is TGTGCCACTGTTAGCGGGGGGTTCGATGAGCAGTTCTTC. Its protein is CATVSGGFDEQFF.

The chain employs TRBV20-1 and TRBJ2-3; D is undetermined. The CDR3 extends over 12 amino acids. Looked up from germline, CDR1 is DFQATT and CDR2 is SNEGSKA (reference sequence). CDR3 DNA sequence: TGCAGCTTCAGGAAGGGTGCAGATACGCAGTATTTT. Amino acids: CSFRKGADTQYF.

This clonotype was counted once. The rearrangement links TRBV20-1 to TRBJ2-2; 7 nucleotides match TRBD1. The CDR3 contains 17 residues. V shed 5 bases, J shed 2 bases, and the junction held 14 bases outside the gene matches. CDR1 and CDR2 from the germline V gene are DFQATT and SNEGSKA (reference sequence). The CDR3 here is CSAVPLGTATNTGELFF. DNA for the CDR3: TGCAGTGCTGTACCCCTCGGGACAGCAACTAACACCGGGGAGCTGTTTTTT.

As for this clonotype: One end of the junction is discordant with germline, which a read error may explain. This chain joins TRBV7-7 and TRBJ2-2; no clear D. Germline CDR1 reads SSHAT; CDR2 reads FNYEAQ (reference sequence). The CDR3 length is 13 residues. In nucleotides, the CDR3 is TGTGCTAGCAGCTTAGAGACATCCGGGGAGCTGTTTTTT. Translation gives CASSLETSGELFF.

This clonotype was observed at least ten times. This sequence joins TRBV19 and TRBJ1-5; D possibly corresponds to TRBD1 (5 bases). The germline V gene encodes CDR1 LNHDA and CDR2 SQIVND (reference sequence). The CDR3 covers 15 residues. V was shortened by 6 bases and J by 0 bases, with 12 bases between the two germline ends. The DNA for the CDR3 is TGTGCCAGTAGCCCCCCGACAGTTAGCAATCAGCCCCAGCATTTT. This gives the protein CASSPPTVSNQPQHF.

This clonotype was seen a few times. CDR3: CASSIAHRDTEAFF. DNA for the CDR3: TGTGCCAGTAGTATAGCTCACAGGGACACTGAAGCTTTCTTT. The rearrangement links TRBV19 to TRBJ1-1; the D gene is possibly TRBD1 (6 bases). The CDR3 contains 14 residues. V was trimmed by 1 base and J by 3 bases, leaving 9 bases between them. Looked up from germline, CDR1 is LNHDA and CDR2 is SQIVND (reference sequence).

The CDR3 sequence is CSVEADEAFF. The CDR3 region has the DNA TGCAGCGTTGAGGCTGATGAAGCTTTCTTT. The chain carries TRBV29-1 and TRBJ1-1; the D is unclear. Trimming took off 3 bases at V and 7 bases at J, with 6 bases between the two ends. The CDR3 has 10 amino acids. Germline V gene sequence: CDR1 SQVTM, CDR2 ANQGSEA.

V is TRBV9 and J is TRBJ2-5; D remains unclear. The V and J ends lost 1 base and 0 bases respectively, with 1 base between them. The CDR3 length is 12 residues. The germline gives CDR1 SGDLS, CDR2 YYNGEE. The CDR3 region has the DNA TGTGCCAGCAGCGTAAACCAAGAGACCCAGTACTTC. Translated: CASSVNQETQYF.

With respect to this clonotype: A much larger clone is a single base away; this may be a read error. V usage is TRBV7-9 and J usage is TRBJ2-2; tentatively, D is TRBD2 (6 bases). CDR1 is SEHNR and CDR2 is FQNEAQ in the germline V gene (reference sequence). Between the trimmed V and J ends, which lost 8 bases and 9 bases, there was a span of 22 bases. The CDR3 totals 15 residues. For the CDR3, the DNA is TGTGCCAGCGGCTCTTTCCCCGGGAGAAGCCGGGAGCTGTTTTTT. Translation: CASGSFPGRSRELFF.

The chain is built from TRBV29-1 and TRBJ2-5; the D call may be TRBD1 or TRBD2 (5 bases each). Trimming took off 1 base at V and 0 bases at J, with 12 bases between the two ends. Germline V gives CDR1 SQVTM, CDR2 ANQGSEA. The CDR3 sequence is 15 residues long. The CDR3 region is CSVEGGRAYQETQYF. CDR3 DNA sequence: TGCAGCGTTGAAGGGGGACGGGCGTACCAAGAGACCCAGTACTTC.

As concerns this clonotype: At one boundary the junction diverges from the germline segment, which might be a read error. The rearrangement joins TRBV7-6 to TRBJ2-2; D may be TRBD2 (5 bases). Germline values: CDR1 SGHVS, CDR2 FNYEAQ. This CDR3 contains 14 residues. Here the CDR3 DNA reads TGTGCCAGCAGCTTAGGTCGGTTCACCGGGGAGTTGTTTTTT. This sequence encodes CASSLGRFTGELFF.